This T cell receptor (beta chain) was captured in a study of beta chain features in type 1 diabetes. Via CD45RO/CCR7/CD25/CD127/CD95/CD27, cells of the CD4+ naive, central memory, regulatory and stem cell-like memory subsets were sorted. This CDR3 spans 16 amino acids. After removal of 0 bases from V and 7 bases from J, the junction contained 9 bases not matched to a gene. Germline V gene lookup returns CDR1 SGDLS and CDR2 YYNGEE. This clone appeared a few times. Its antigen is as yet unknown. Study outcomes and limitations: VDJ junctions in type 1 diabetes patients carried more deletions and fewer insertions. In comparison with healthy donors, patients had naive, central memory and Treg TCRB repertoires that appeared more similar. Possibly, sequencing cDNA over-represented cells that had high TCR expression levels.

Sequencing targeted expressed TCRB transcripts, as all isolated RNA had been reverse transcribed. Using immunoSEQ multiplex PCR, the repertoire was profiled, and TCRdb retains in-frame clones only, with some absent. The data hold 600,000 to 650,000 clones, with 15% observed a single time. The sequence came from a man aged 18 to 35 in good health. The sequencing sample was made of naive CD4+ T cells from blood. The V call is TRBV9, the J call TRBJ2-2; 7 bases fit TRBD1. In DNA form, the CDR3 reads TGTGCCAGCAGCGTAGATCGAACAGGGGTAATCGGGGAGCTGTTTTTT. This gives the protein CASSVDRTGVIGELFF.